This TCR beta chain was captured by sequencing in a study of T cells in Graves' hyperthyroidism and ophthalmopathy. The study's findings and limits: Among thyroid clonotypes expanded above 0.001, most also appeared in blood. Progression to ophthalmopathy was predicted a median of 6.5 months early.

Researchers barred patients who had uncontrolled infection, other autoimmune disease, pregnancy or lactation. Each diagnosis drew on symptoms, thyroxine, TRAb, thyroid ultrasound and orbital computed tomography findings. V dropped 2 bases and J dropped 2 bases, with 10 bases sitting between them. CDR1 MNHEY and CDR2 SVGEGT come from the germline V gene. This CDR3 region has 16 residues. This clonotype was counted only a few times. No antigen is known for it. Amplified regions were TCR beta CDR3 sequences from RNA transcripts. The HTBI set primed first-round TCR CDR3 RT-PCR. TCRdb re-derived calls from the multiplex PCR reads in MiXCR, one entry per CDR3 protein. The table has a few hundred thousand distinct CDR3 sequences, 14% seen once.

The chain recombines TRBV6-2 or TRBV6-3 with TRBJ2-6, with D maybe TRBD2 (6 bases). This sequence originates from a woman aged 40 to 49 with Graves' hyperthyroidism. Material: blood. In nucleotides, the CDR3 is TGTGCCAGCAGTTACGAGGAGGGCGCTGGGGCCAACGTCCTGACTTTC. Translating it yields CASSYEEGAGANVLTF.